This T cell receptor (beta chain) derives from a study of response to subunit inactivated influenza vaccine. Study conclusions and caveats: The study's authors posited that every seasonal influenza vaccination enlists few new T cells.

TCRdb itself ran the RT-PCR reads through MiXCR, one entry per CDR3 protein. The sample includes roughly 500,000 distinct CDR3 sequences, 16% seen only once; the top ten take over 2.5%. With V trimmed by 6 bases and J by 5 bases, 10 bases remained unmatched. Germline loops: CDR1 KGHSH, CDR2 LQKENI. The CDR3 loop spans 15 amino acids. In the case of this clonotype: The antigen is unknown.

The rearrangement uses TRBV18 and TRBJ2-7; 10 bases agree with TRBD1. The sample consisted of CD4+ T cells sorted from PBMCs, taken 23 months after vaccination. The clonotype originates from a man aged 45-69 years who received an inactivated influenza vaccine. The DNA for the CDR3 is TGTGCCAGCTCTCTGACCGGGACAGGGGACCACGAGCAGTACTTC. Amino acids: CASSLTGTGDHEQYF.